This TCR beta chain was obtained from a study of CD8 T cells in Susac syndrome. Random hexamers were used to reverse transcribe 0.5 to 1 ug of RNA. Amplification of the TCR beta CDR3 was carried out by immunoSEQ multiplex PCR, which spanned a total of 54 Vbeta and 13 Jbeta segments. One entry per CDR3 protein, called by TCRdb with MiXCR from the immunoSEQ multiplex PCR reads. The profile shows around 110,000 distinct CDR3 sequences, about 94% of them singletons. The CDR3 consists of 11 residues. Germline loops: CDR1 SNHLY, CDR2 FYNNEI. The ends were cut back, 6 bases at V and 5 bases at J, with 4 bases in the middle. The recently defined diagnostic criteria for definite or probable disease were met by the Susac syndrome patients. Negative isolation yielded CD4+ and CD8+ T cells, and FACS enriched TEMRA cells.

Sequenced material: CD8+ T cells from PBMCs. The sequence came from a human donor with Susac syndrome. V usage is TRBV2 and J usage is TRBJ2-2; D is uncertain. The CDR3 coding sequence is TGTGCCAGCAGACAAACCGGGGAGCTGTTTTTT. Residues: CASRQTGELFF. Supplemented by reference TRBV2 and TRBJ2-2, the full variable domain reads EPEVTQTPSHQVTQMGQEVILRCVPISNHLYFYWYRQILGQKVEFLVSFYNNEISEKSEIFDDQFSVERPDGSNFTLKIRSTKLEDSAMYFCASRQTGELFFGEGSRLTVL.